These 30 T cell receptor beta chains share one sample of origin, sequenced in a study of blood T cell repertoires in COVID-19. Sequencing was performed with immunoSEQ multiplex PCR; in TCRdb, only in-frame clones are kept and a portion is missing. The sample lists around 230,000 clones, 86% seen once, with around 2.2% in the top ten. Sequenced input: peripheral blood. The source is a man aged 25-45 years who had recovered from COVID-19.

The chain links TRBV5-1 to TRBJ1-2, with D perhaps TRBD1 (5 bases). The CDR3 is 15 residues long. Germline V CDR1 and CDR2: SGHRS, YFSETQ. The V and J ends lost 0 bases and 3 bases respectively, with 12 bases between them. The CDR3 is CASSLAVRGYYGYTF. The CDR3 region has the DNA TGCGCCAGCAGCTTGGCCGTTCGGGGGTACTATGGCTACACCTTC.

The chain carries TRBV18 and TRBJ2-3; maybe TRBD2 (6 bases). CDR1 and CDR2 (germline): KGHSH, LQKENI. The CDR3 totals 16 residues. V was trimmed by 3 bases and J by 0 bases, leaving 13 bases between them. CDR3 bases: TGTGCCAGCTCACCGATTTCGGGAGTGAGCACAGATACGCAGTATTTT. Protein: CASSPISGVSTDTQYF. Using reference TRBV18 and TRBJ2-3 for the parts outside the CDR3, the full variable domain is NAGVMQNPRHLVRRRGQEARLRCSPMKGHSHVYWYRQLPEEGLKFMVYLQKENIIDESGMPKERFSAEFPKEGPSILRIQQVVRGDSAAYFCASSPISGVSTDTQYFGPGTRLTVL.

This clone has just a few counts. The rearrangement uses TRBV10-1 and TRBJ2-3; 8 bases map to TRBD1. The CDR3 consists of 14 residues. J gave up 4 bases and V 6 bases, and 6 bases lay outside the gene matches. The germline V gene encodes CDR1 WNHNN and CDR2 SYGVQD (reference sequence). CDR3 region: CASREQGEADTQYF. For the CDR3, the DNA is TGCGCCAGCAGGGAACAGGGGGAGGCAGATACGCAGTATTTT.

Of note for this clone: Within the sample, other DNA sequences also encode this same CDR3. The V call is TRBV7-2, the J call TRBJ1-3; D ambiguous. Germline lookup yields CDR1 SGHTA and CDR2 FQGNSA. Trimming removed 1 base at V and 3 bases at J, with 7 bases between. This CDR3 is built from 14 residues. CDR3 in amino acids: CASSLGGGGNTIYF. CDR3 coding DNA: TGTGCCAGCAGCTTAGGAGGTGGTGGAAACACCATATATTTT.

The table lists this clone with a few counts. The chain has TRBV5-4 and TRBJ2-2, with D maybe TRBD1 (5 bases). The germline CDR1 and CDR2 sequences are SGHNT and YYREEE (reference sequence). This CDR3 contains 13 residues. V lost 4 bases, J lost 5 bases, and 9 bases lay in between. This CDR3 reads CASSPQGTGELFF. The CDR3 DNA reads as TGTGCCAGCAGCCCGCAGGGTACCGGGGAGCTGTTTTTT.

This chain uses TRBV6-4 with TRBJ1-5, with D uncertain. The CDR3 runs 14 residues. Germline CDR1 is MRHNA and CDR2 is SNTAGT. V lost 4 bases and J 2 bases, leaving 9 bases between the germline ends. CDR3 DNA sequence: TGTGCCAGCAGTGCTGAAGCTGGCAATCAGCCCCAGCATTTT. Its protein is CASSAEAGNQPQHF.

The chain links TRBV19 to TRBJ2-5; 12 bases align to TRBD2. Germline lookup yields CDR1 LNHDA and CDR2 SQIVND (reference sequence). This CDR3 is 17 amino acids long. Trimming at V came to 8 bases and at J to 3 bases, leaving 13 bases not matched to a gene. CDR3 DNA sequence: TGTGCCAGTGGAGACCTAGCGGGGGGGGTCGCCAAAGAGACCCAGTACTTC. This translates into CASGDLAGGVAKETQYF.

The rearrangement uses TRBV19 and TRBJ2-5, with TRBD1 matching over 10 bases. This CDR3 contains 16 residues. V lost 5 bases and J lost 3; bases outside the gene matches: 9. Per the germline V gene, CDR1 is LNHDA and CDR2 is SQIVND (reference sequence). The CDR3 coding sequence is TGTGCCAGTAGTTTCCGCCTCGGACAGGGGGAAGAGACCCAGTACTTC. It encodes CASSFRLGQGEETQYF.

The CDR3 DNA reads TGTGCCAGCAGCCCAGTGACAGCGGGAGAACTCCACGAGCAGTACTTC. Amino acid sequence: CASSPVTAGELHEQYF. The V gene is TRBV7-6, the J gene TRBJ2-7; 8 bases map to TRBD2. The CDR3 totals 16 residues. Germline CDR1 is SGHVS and CDR2 is FNYEAQ. V shed 5 bases, J shed 5 bases, and the junction held 14 bases outside the gene matches.

V is TRBV20-1 and J is TRBJ2-5; D remains ambiguous. Between the trimmed V and J ends, which lost 6 bases and 5 bases, there was a span of 7 bases. This CDR3 has 10 residues. Germline V gene sequence: CDR1 DFQATT, CDR2 SNEGSKA (reference sequence). The CDR3, as DNA: TGCAGTGCCCCCAGGGAGACCCAGTACTTC. It codes for CSAPRETQYF.

The chain carries TRBV13 and TRBJ2-5; D is unresolved. Trimming took off 4 bases at V and 1 base at J, with 7 bases between the two ends. Germline CDR1 and CDR2: PRHDT and FYEKMQ (reference sequence). This CDR3 has 13 amino acids. CDR3 protein: CASSSDSQETQYF. In DNA form, the CDR3 reads TGTGCCAGCAGCTCCGACTCCCAAGAGACCCAGTACTTC.

The rearrangement joins TRBV5-4 to TRBJ2-2, with D uncertain. The V end lost 4 bases, the J end lost 5 bases, and 18 bases lay between the germline ends. Germline assignment: CDR1 SGHNT and CDR2 YYREEE (reference sequence). The CDR3 covers 16 residues. The CDR3 loop reads CASSPPPTTTTGELFF. Written as DNA, the CDR3 is TGTGCCAGCAGCCCCCCGCCGACAACCACAACCGGGGAGCTGTTTTTT.

The chain employs TRBV7-2 and TRBJ1-2, with D perhaps TRBD1 (5 bases). This CDR3 is built from 12 residues. Per the germline V gene, CDR1 is SGHTA and CDR2 is FQGNSA. V dropped 2 bases and J dropped 13 bases, with 14 bases sitting between them. This CDR3 is CASSLMNRLVTF. DNA for the CDR3: TGTGCCAGCAGCTTAATGAACAGGCTCGTCACCTTC.

The rearrangement links TRBV3-1 (or the pseudogene TRBV3-2) to TRBJ1-3, with D unresolved. Germline V lookup: CDR1 LGHDT, CDR2 YNNKEL (reference sequence). This CDR3 spans 11 amino acids. The germline V and J ends were trimmed by 0 bases and 11 bases, with 5 bases remaining between them. The CDR3, as DNA: TGTGCCAGCAGCCAAGATGGGCCCATATATTTT. Translated: CASSQDGPIYF.

V usage is TRBV10-3 and J usage is TRBJ1-6; D remains ambiguous. Germline V lookup: CDR1 ENHRY, CDR2 SYGVKD. Trimming removed 3 bases from V and 7 bases from J, with 10 bases in between. The CDR3 is 14 amino acids. For the CDR3, the DNA is TGTGCCATCAGTGAAGCCCTGGGCAATTCACCCCTCCACTTT. It encodes CAISEALGNSPLHF.

This clone was recorded only once. This rearrangement joins TRBV5-1 to TRBJ1-1, with 8 nucleotides matching TRBD1. Germline lookup yields CDR1 SGHRS and CDR2 YFSETQ. Trimming cost V 2 bases and J 4 bases; bases outside gene matches: 4. CDR3 size: 14 residues. The CDR3 region is CASSLGQGGTEAFF. The CDR3 coding sequence is TGCGCCAGCAGCTTAGGACAGGGTGGCACTGAAGCTTTCTTT.

The chain is built from TRBV3-1 (or the pseudogene TRBV3-2) and TRBJ2-1; D unresolved. CDR3 length: 14 residues. Germline V lookup: CDR1 LGHDT, CDR2 YNNKEL (reference sequence). Trimming cost V 0 bases and J 8 bases, with 11 bases left between them. DNA for the CDR3: TGTGCCAGCAGCCAAGAGTGGGTGGGCTATGAGCAGTTCTTC. This sequence encodes CASSQEWVGYEQFF.

The V call is TRBV20-1, the J call TRBJ2-7; 7 positions match TRBD1. CDR1 and CDR2 (germline): DFQATT, SNEGSKA (reference sequence). The CDR3 contains 14 residues. Germline trimming cut 3 bases from V and 2 bases from J; bases unmatched to any gene: 7. CDR3 sequence reads: CSASWPGTAYEQYF. Written as DNA, the CDR3 is TGCAGTGCTAGTTGGCCTGGGACAGCCTACGAGCAGTACTTC.

This rearrangement joins TRBV27 to TRBJ2-5; 12 nucleotides align to TRBD1. Germline values: CDR1 MNHEY, CDR2 SMNVEV (reference sequence). After removal of 5 bases from V and 4 bases from J, the junction contained 5 bases not matched to a gene. This CDR3 contains 15 residues. DNA of the CDR3: TGTGCCAGCAGTCCGCGGGACAGGGGGCGAGAGACCCAGTACTTC. Protein: CASSPRDRGRETQYF.

Concerning this clone itself: Distinct nucleotide sequences in the sample also encode this CDR3. The chain uses TRBV12-3 or TRBV12-4 and TRBJ1-5; tentative D call: TRBD1 (5 bases). Trimming left V 3 bases short and J 6 bases short, with 6 bases between. The CDR3 is 12 residues long. CDR3 DNA: TGTGCCAGCAGTTTCGGGGGTCAGCCCCAGCATTTT. Translated, it gives CASSFGGQPQHF.

The CDR3 region is CASTIPGYPYEQYF. The CDR3 DNA follows: TGTGCCAGCACAATCCCAGGGTACCCCTACGAGCAGTACTTC. This rearrangement joins TRBV6-5 to TRBJ2-7; TRBD1 might be the D (5 bases). This CDR3 comprises 14 residues. V was pared by 7 bases and J by 2 bases, with 15 bases between. CDR1 and CDR2 from the germline V gene are MNHEY and SVGAGI.

This clone was recorded a few times. V gene TRBV19 combines with J gene TRBJ1-6, with D possibly matching TRBD1 (6 bases). The CDR3 is 12 amino acids. V lost 5 bases and J 14 bases, leaving 13 bases between the germline ends. Germline CDR1 and CDR2: LNHDA and SQIVND (reference sequence). The CDR3 is CASSPGRTALHF. CDR3 nucleotide sequence: TGTGCCAGTAGTCCGGGCAGGACAGCCCTCCACTTT.

This clone was seen a handful of times. V gene TRBV5-1 combines with J gene TRBJ2-7; TRBD1 aligns across 11 bases. Unmatched junction bases numbered 14, after V lost 0 bases and J lost 3 bases. Per germline, CDR1 SGHRS and CDR2 YFSETQ. The CDR3 contains 19 residues. CDR3 residues: CASSLEARDRGIAVYEQYF. The CDR3, as DNA: TGCGCCAGCAGCTTGGAAGCCCGGGACAGGGGGATCGCCGTCTACGAGCAGTACTTC.

This chain uses TRBV21-1 with TRBJ1-5; TRBD1, the table's D call, was not compared with the DNA. TRBV21-1 is termed a pseudogene. The CDR3 runs to 16 residues. CDR3 nucleotides: TGTGCCAGCAGCAAAGGGGCAGGGGGGAAAAATCAGCCCCAGCATTTT. Residues: CASSKGAGGKNQPQHF.

This chain uses TRBV14 with TRBJ1-2; D not certain. The germline V gene encodes CDR1 SGHDN and CDR2 FVKESK. Deletions cut 3 bases from V and 5 bases from J, with 10 bases between. CDR3 length equals 13 residues. CDR3 DNA sequence: TGTGCCAGCAGCCAGCTGGACTCTTATGGCTACACCTTC. Its protein is CASSQLDSYGYTF.

Only one count was recorded for this clone. The chain recombines TRBV20-1 with TRBJ2-7; perhaps TRBD1 as D (5 bases). CDR3 size: 13 residues. Germline CDR1 DFQATT, CDR2 SNEGSKA (reference sequence). Between the trimmed V and J ends, which lost 3 bases and 3 bases, there was a span of 12 bases. CDR3: CSASIGERYEQYF. The CDR3 DNA follows: TGCAGTGCTAGTATAGGGGAACGCTACGAGCAGTACTTC.

This clone was seen a handful of times. The J gene is TRBJ1-2, the V gene TRBV19; 8 bases agree with TRBD1. Germline V gene lookup returns CDR1 LNHDA and CDR2 SQIVND (reference sequence). This CDR3 has 17 residues. Trimming at V came to 3 bases and at J to 2 bases, leaving 11 bases not matched to a gene. The CDR3 spells CASSIFIGRGQNYGYTF. CDR3 nucleotide sequence: TGTGCCAGTAGTATTTTCATCGGCAGGGGGCAAAACTATGGCTACACCTTC.

In DNA, the CDR3 is TGCGCCAGCAGCTTGGGGGAGGGCAACTATGGCTACACCTTC. It specifies CASSLGEGNYGYTF. V usage is TRBV5-1 and J usage is TRBJ1-2; no reliable D call. CDR1 and CDR2 (germline): SGHRS, YFSETQ. V was pared by 0 bases and J by 2 bases, with 8 bases between. This CDR3 contains 14 residues.

This chain connects TRBV5-1 to TRBJ2-5, with 7 nucleotides matching TRBD1. CDR3 length equals 17 residues. The trim removed 4 bases at V and 3 bases at J, leaving 15 bases unmatched. The germline CDR1 and CDR2 sequences are SGHRS and YFSETQ. The DNA for the CDR3 is TGCGCCAGCAGCAAACAGGGGAAGATACGGAAAGAAGAGACCCAGTACTTC. Its protein is CASSKQGKIRKEETQYF.

This chain joins TRBV5-1 and TRBJ2-2, with D possibly being TRBD1 (5 bases). There are 15 residues in the CDR3. CDR1 SGHRS and CDR2 YFSETQ come from the germline V gene. Trimming pared 0 bases from V and 3 bases from J, leaving 9 bases between. The CDR3 nucleotides are TGCGCCAGCAGCTTGGAGGGGTGGGACACCGGGGAGCTGTTTTTT. Its protein product is CASSLEGWDTGELFF. The variable domain in full, completed from reference TRBV5-1 and TRBJ2-2, reads KAGVTQTPRYLIKTRGQQVTLSCSPISGHRSVSWYQQTPGQGLQFLFEYFSETQRNKGNFPGRFSGRQFSNSRSEMNVSTLELGDSALYLCASSLEGWDTGELFFGEGSRLTVL.